Each of the 3 T cell receptor beta chains below was sequenced from the same sample in a study of T cell repertoires in cytomegalovirus infection. In TCRdb, the reads were re-called with MiXCR into one record per CDR3 protein. The table records 80,000 to 130,000 distinct CDR3 sequences, about 22% of them present only once. The sample comprised CD8+ T cells from PBMCs. The receptors come from a human donor in good health (CMV status not recorded). Some clones in this sample may be carry-over from other donors' samples.

As regards this clonotype: Given a much more abundant clone one base away, this may be a read error. V gene TRBV4-1 combines with J gene TRBJ2-2, with 8 bases identical to TRBD1. This CDR3 contains 14 residues. Germline V CDR1 and CDR2: MGHRA, YSYEKL. Here the CDR3 reads CASSPGQGAWGLIF. The CDR3 DNA follows: TGCGCCAGCAGCCCGGGGCAGGGGGCCTGGGGGCTGATTTTT.

This chain uses TRBV27 with TRBJ2-5, with D hard to call. V was cut by 4 bases and J by 5 bases, with 5 bases left in between. CDR3 size: 11 residues. CDR1 and CDR2 from the germline V gene are MNHEY and SMNVEV (reference sequence). The CDR3 region is CASSYRETQYF. CDR3 sequence (DNA): TGTGCCAGCAGTTATCGCGAGACCCAGTACTTC.

In its sample, this clonotype was seen once. This chain connects TRBV4-1 to TRBJ1-5; D unclear. This CDR3 spans 15 amino acids. Germline V gene data show CDR1 as MGHRA and CDR2 as YSYEKL. Trimming left V 0 bases short and J 3 bases short, with 9 bases between. The DNA for the CDR3 is TGCGCCAGCAGCCAAGATTCAAGTCTCAATCAGCCCCAGCATTTT. It encodes CASSQDSSLNQPQHF.